These 26 T cell receptor beta chains were all obtained from the same sample, sequenced in a study of T cell responses to AZD1222 COVID-19 vaccine. Only in-frame clones appear in the TCRdb table, and some are missing; sequencing was by immunoSEQ multiplex PCR. Among some 100,000 clones listed, approximately 90% were seen once. Sequences were derived from peripheral blood, sampled on day 0 of AZD1222 vaccination. The receptors stem from an adult in good health.

The rearrangement uses TRBV4-3 and TRBJ2-3, with 7 bases aligning to TRBD2. V lost 4 bases and J lost 3; bases outside the gene matches: 7. Germline lookup yields CDR1 LGHNA and CDR2 YSLEER. The length of the CDR3 is 15 residues. CDR3 in DNA: TGCGCCAGCAGCCGAGATGGGAGGGAAACAGATACGCAGTATTTT. Protein product: CASSRDGRETDTQYF.

The chain employs TRBV5-1 and TRBJ2-2; TRBD2 agrees at 11 bases. The V gene's germline CDR1 is SGHRS and CDR2 YFSETQ. Germline trimming cut 0 bases from V and 8 bases from J; bases unmatched to any gene: 3. The CDR3 spans 15 residues. The CDR3 DNA sequence: TGCGCCAGCAGCTTGGCCACTAGCGGGAGTGGGGAGCTGTTTTTT. This encodes CASSLATSGSGELFF.

This clone was counted a few times. The chain links TRBV7-2 to TRBJ1-2; D is unresolved. The CDR3 loop spans 13 amino acids. CDR1 and CDR2 from the germline V gene are SGHTA and FQGNSA. Trimming pared 5 bases from V and 4 bases from J, leaving 11 bases between. The CDR3: CASSPGRAYGYTF. CDR3 coding DNA: TGTGCCAGCAGCCCCGGTAGGGCCTATGGCTACACCTTC.

J is TRBJ2-2 and V is TRBV11-3, with 9 positions matching TRBD1. This CDR3 has 15 residues. Germline assignment: CDR1 SGHNT and CDR2 YENEEA. The ends lost 4 bases at V and 6 bases at J; junction bases unmatched: 6. This CDR3 reads CASSSGTGSAGELFF. The CDR3 bases are TGTGCCAGCAGCTCCGGGACAGGGTCGGCCGGGGAGCTGTTTTTT.

The V gene is TRBV1, the J gene TRBJ1-2; the table calls TRBD1, which could not be checked here. TRBV1 is marked as a pseudogene. The length of the CDR3 is 14 residues. The CDR3 DNA reads as TGCACCAGCAGCCAAGCCGACAGGGGCTATGGCTACACCTTC. It translates to CTSSQADRGYGYTF.

The CDR3: CASSLVVPGTLLRGTDTQYF. CDR3 DNA: TGTGCCAGCAGCTTAGTAGTCCCCGGGACATTGCTCCGGGGCACAGATACGCAGTATTTT. The V gene is TRBV13, the J gene TRBJ2-3, with D possibly TRBD1 on 6 matching bases. V lost 1 base and J 1 base, leaving 24 bases between the germline ends. This CDR3 spans 20 amino acids. Per germline, CDR1 PRHDT and CDR2 FYEKMQ (reference sequence).

The chain couples TRBV19 to TRBJ2-1; 7 bases map to TRBD2. The CDR3 loop spans 16 amino acids. Germline V gene data show CDR1 as LNHDA and CDR2 as SQIVND (reference sequence). V shed 3 bases, J shed 2 bases, and the junction held 7 bases outside the gene matches. In DNA, the CDR3 is TGTGCCAGTAGTATGAAAGCTAGCGGAACCTACAATGAGCAGTTCTTC. Its translation is CASSMKASGTYNEQFF.

This chain connects TRBV28 to TRBJ2-1, with D perhaps being TRBD1 or TRBD2 (5 bases each). Trimming took 5 bases from V and 7 from J, leaving 18 bases between them. The CDR3 totals 15 residues. The germline gives CDR1 MDHEN, CDR2 SYDVKM. Here the CDR3 reads CASSRPGHRGNEQFF. The DNA of the CDR3 is TGTGCCAGCAGTCGCCCAGGACATCGAGGGAATGAGCAGTTCTTC.

The chain combines TRBV7-9 with TRBJ2-7; 9 bases agree with TRBD1. V was clipped by 5 bases and J by 1 base; unmatched bases: 6. Germline V gene lookup returns CDR1 SEHNR and CDR2 FQNEAQ (reference sequence). The CDR3 runs to 15 residues. CDR3 DNA sequence: TGTGCCAGCAGCCGACCGGACAGGGGATCCTACGAGCAGTACTTC. Protein sequence: CASSRPDRGSYEQYF.

This chain uses TRBV7-2 with TRBJ1-2; D is unclear. The germline CDR1 and CDR2 sequences are SGHTA and FQGNSA. The CDR3 spans 16 residues. Trimming took off 7 bases at V and 2 bases at J, with 20 bases between the two ends. DNA of the CDR3: TGTGCCAGCACCCCCCGAGGCGGATTAAAGAACTATGGCTACACCTTC. This translates into CASTPRGGLKNYGYTF.

This clone has more than one count but fewer than ten. J is TRBJ1-5 and V is TRBV10-3; tentatively, D is TRBD1 (6 bases). Germline lookup yields CDR1 ENHRY and CDR2 SYGVKD. The CDR3 totals 14 residues. The V end lost 8 bases, the J end lost 3 bases, and 14 bases lay between the germline ends. The CDR3 is CAIRDDRYNQPQHF. The CDR3 region has the DNA TGTGCCATCCGGGACGACAGGTACAATCAGCCCCAGCATTTT.

The gene calls are TRBV19 and TRBJ2-7; D could derive from TRBD1 or TRBD2 (5 bases each). Looked up from germline, CDR1 is LNHDA and CDR2 is SQIVND (reference sequence). This CDR3 spans 15 amino acids. The V end lost 4 bases, the J end lost 2 bases, and 15 bases lay between the germline ends. The CDR3 protein is CASSTIGTVAYEQYF. CDR3 DNA: TGTGCCAGTAGTACAATCGGGACGGTTGCCTACGAGCAGTACTTC.

This rearrangement joins TRBV11-3 to TRBJ2-1, with no clear D. CDR1 and CDR2 from the germline V gene are SGHNT and YENEEA. Trimming pared 3 bases from V and 5 bases from J, leaving 11 bases between. This CDR3 region has 14 residues. Here the CDR3 reads CASSFFELDNEQFF. CDR3 coding DNA: TGTGCCAGCAGCTTTTTCGAGCTAGACAATGAGCAGTTCTTC.

The chain couples TRBV7-3 to TRBJ2-2; TRBD2 aligns across 10 bases. Per the germline V gene, CDR1 is SGHTA and CDR2 is FQGTGA. Germline trimming cut 4 bases from V and 9 bases from J; bases unmatched to any gene: 11. There are 16 residues in the CDR3. The DNA of the CDR3 is TGTGCCAGCAGCTACAGAGCGGGAGGGCCTTCTAGGGAGCTGTTTTTT. As protein: CASSYRAGGPSRELFF. Using reference TRBV7-3 and TRBJ2-2 for the parts outside the CDR3, the full variable domain is GAGVSQTPSNKVTEKGKYVELRCDPISGHTALYWYRQSLGQGPEFLIYFQGTGAADDSGLPNDRFFAVRPEGSVSTLKIQRTERGDSAVYLCASSYRAGGPSRELFFGEGSRLTVL.

The V call is TRBV4-3, the J call TRBJ1-5; D remains unclear. Germline V lookup: CDR1 LGHNA, CDR2 YSLEER. The CDR3 sequence is 17 residues long. V was clipped by 0 bases and J by 7 bases, with 19 bases between them. The CDR3 bases are TGCGCCAGCAGCCAAGATCTCAGCCACTCAAGAGGCCAGCCCCAGCATTTT. This gives the protein CASSQDLSHSRGQPQHF.

This clone was seen more than once but under ten times. The V call is TRBV28, the J call TRBJ2-7; 7 bases match TRBD1. After removal of 1 base from V and 2 bases from J, the junction contained 5 bases not matched to a gene. Germline CDR1 reads MDHEN; CDR2 reads SYDVKM. The CDR3 sequence is 15 residues long. The CDR3 loop is CASSLSLGQTYEQYF. Written as DNA, the CDR3 is TGTGCCAGCAGTTTATCGTTGGGACAGACCTACGAGCAGTACTTC.

The genes are TRBV12-3 or TRBV12-4 and TRBJ1-1; D perhaps matches TRBD1 (5 bases). The CDR3 is 13 residues long. Trimming pared 4 bases from V and 1 base from J, leaving 7 bases between. CDR3 DNA: TGTGCCAGCAGTTGGGACGGGAACACTGAAGCTTTCTTT. It encodes CASSWDGNTEAFF.

The rearrangement uses TRBV6-2 or TRBV6-3 and TRBJ2-7; the match to TRBD1 covers 7 bases. The germline gives CDR1 MNHEY, CDR2 SVGEGT. The trim removed 4 bases at V and 2 bases at J, leaving 8 bases unmatched. This CDR3 comprises 15 residues. CDR3 nucleotides: TGTGCCAGCAGTTTATCCGGGGACAGACCCTACGAGCAGTACTTC. This gives the protein CASSLSGDRPYEQYF.

This clone was detected a few times. This sequence joins TRBV28 and TRBJ1-5; D not resolved. The CDR3 sequence is 15 residues long. Per germline, CDR1 MDHEN and CDR2 SYDVKM. V was pared by 3 bases and J by 9 bases, with 18 bases between. The CDR3 region is CASSFFGIGKRPQHF. Written as DNA, the CDR3 is TGTGCCAGCAGTTTCTTCGGGATTGGGAAACGGCCCCAGCATTTT.

V usage is TRBV5-8 and J usage is TRBJ2-1; TRBD1 aligns across 10 bases. Germline CDR1 SGHTS, CDR2 YDEGEE. Losses at the gene ends were 3 bases for V and 8 bases for J; bases not matched to a gene: 11. The CDR3 is made up of 16 amino acids. CDR3 sequence: CASSSYHGQGVDEQFF. The CDR3 nucleotides read TGTGCCAGCAGCTCCTATCACGGACAGGGGGTGGATGAGCAGTTCTTC.

The rearrangement joins TRBV19 to TRBJ2-7, with 14 nucleotides matching TRBD2. The J segment lost 0 bases and the V segment lost 4 bases, leaving 8 bases of the junction unmatched. CDR3 length equals 18 residues. Looked up from germline, CDR1 is LNHDA and CDR2 is SQIVND (reference sequence). CDR3 amino acids: CASSKKGLAGVLSYEQYF. The CDR3, as DNA: TGTGCCAGTAGTAAGAAGGGACTAGCGGGGGTCCTCTCCTACGAGCAGTACTTC.

The chain is built from TRBV24-1 and TRBJ2-7; 7 bases match TRBD2. The length of the CDR3 is 13 residues. The V gene end was trimmed by 2 bases and the J gene end by 5 bases; junction bases not matched to a gene: 2. Germline V gives CDR1 KGHDR, CDR2 SFDVKD. CDR3 nucleotide sequence: TGTGCCACCAGTGATTCCGGGGGGAACGAGCAGTACTTC. Residues: CATSDSGGNEQYF.

The V gene is TRBV5-6, the J gene TRBJ2-1; 8 bases match TRBD2. CDR3 length: 16 residues. The germline gives CDR1 SGHDT, CDR2 YYEEEE. V was clipped by 2 bases and J by 2 bases; unmatched bases: 6. The CDR3 DNA reads TGTGCCAGCAGCTTTCTAACTAGCGGAGCCTACAATGAGCAGTTCTTC. The encoded protein is CASSFLTSGAYNEQFF.

The chain couples TRBV6-5 to TRBJ2-7; D call uncertain. The ends were cut back, 6 bases at V and 3 bases at J, with 15 bases in the middle. The CDR3 is made up of 14 amino acids. The germline V gene encodes CDR1 MNHEY and CDR2 SVGAGI. The CDR3 protein is CASRKAPERYEQYF. In DNA, the CDR3 is TGTGCCAGCAGGAAGGCTCCGGAGCGCTACGAGCAGTACTTC.

The V and J genes are TRBV30 and TRBJ1-1; D call uncertain. V gave up 0 bases and J gave up 5 bases, with 10 bases separating them. Germline V gene sequence: CDR1 GTSNPN, CDR2 SVGIG (reference sequence). The CDR3 is made up of 13 amino acids. In nucleotides, the CDR3 is TGTGCCTGGAGTGTAAGTCAGACGACTGAAGCTTTCTTT. This sequence encodes CAWSVSQTTEAFF.

This rearrangement joins TRBV6-2 or TRBV6-3 to TRBJ2-3; 8 bases are shared with TRBD2. This CDR3 region has 18 residues. Germline V gives CDR1 MNHEY, CDR2 SVGEGT. V shed 2 bases, J shed 4 bases, and the junction held 14 bases outside the gene matches. As DNA, the CDR3 is TGTGCCAGCAGTTACAGTCCCCTAGCGGGCCTAAGTCCAGATACGCAGTATTTT. Its protein product is CASSYSPLAGLSPDTQYF.